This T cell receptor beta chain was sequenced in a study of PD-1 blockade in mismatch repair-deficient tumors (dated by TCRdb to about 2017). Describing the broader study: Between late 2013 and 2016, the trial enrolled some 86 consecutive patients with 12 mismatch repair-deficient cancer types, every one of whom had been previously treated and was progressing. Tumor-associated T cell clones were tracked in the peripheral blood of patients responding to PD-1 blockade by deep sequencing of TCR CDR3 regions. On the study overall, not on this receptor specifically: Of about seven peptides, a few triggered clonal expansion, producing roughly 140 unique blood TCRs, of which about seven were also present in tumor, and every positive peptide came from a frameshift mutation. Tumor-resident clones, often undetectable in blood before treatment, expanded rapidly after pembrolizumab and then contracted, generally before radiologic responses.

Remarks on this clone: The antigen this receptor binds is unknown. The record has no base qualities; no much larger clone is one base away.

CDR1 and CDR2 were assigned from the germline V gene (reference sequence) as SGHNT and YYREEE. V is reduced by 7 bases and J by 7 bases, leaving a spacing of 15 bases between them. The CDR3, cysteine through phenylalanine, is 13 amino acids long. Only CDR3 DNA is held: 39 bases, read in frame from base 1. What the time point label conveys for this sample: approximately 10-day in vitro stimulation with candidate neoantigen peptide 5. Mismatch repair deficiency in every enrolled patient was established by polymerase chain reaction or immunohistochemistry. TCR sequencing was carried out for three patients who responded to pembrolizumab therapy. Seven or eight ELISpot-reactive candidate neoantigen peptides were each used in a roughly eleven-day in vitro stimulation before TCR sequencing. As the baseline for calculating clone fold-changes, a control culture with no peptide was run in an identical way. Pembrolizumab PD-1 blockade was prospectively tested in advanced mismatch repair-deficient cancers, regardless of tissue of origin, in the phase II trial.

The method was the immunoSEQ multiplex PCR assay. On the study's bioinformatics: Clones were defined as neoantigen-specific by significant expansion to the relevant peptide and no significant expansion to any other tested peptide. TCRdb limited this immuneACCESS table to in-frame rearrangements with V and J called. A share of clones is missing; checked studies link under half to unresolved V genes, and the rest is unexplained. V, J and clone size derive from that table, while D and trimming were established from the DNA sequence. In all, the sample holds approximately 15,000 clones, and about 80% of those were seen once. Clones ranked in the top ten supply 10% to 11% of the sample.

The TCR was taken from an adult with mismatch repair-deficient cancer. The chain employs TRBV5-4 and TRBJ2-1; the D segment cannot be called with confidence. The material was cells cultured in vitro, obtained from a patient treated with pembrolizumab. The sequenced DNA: TGTGCCAGCGGTGCCTCCCCCTGGAATGAGCAGTTCTTC. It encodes CASGASPWNEQFF. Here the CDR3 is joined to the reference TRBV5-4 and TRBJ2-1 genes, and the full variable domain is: ETGVTQSPTHLIKTRGQQVTLRCSSQSGHNTVSWYQQALGQGPQFIFQYYREEENGRGNFPPRFSGLQFPNYSSELNVNALELDDSALYLCASGASPWNEQFFGPGTRLTVL.